The clone carrying this T cell receptor beta chain has at least ten counts. Its specificity is unknown. The germline gives CDR1 MNHEY, CDR2 SVGEGT. Trimming left V 2 bases short and J 6 bases short, with 8 bases between. The CDR3 totals 12 residues. This sample was taken from a study of glioma-infiltrating T cells. Across the study: About one million peripheral T cells were targeted at roughly 4.5- to 11-fold coverage.

The iRepertoire nested amplicon-rescue multiplex PCR amplified TCR alpha and beta CDR3s from RNA. One-step reverse transcription and amplification started from approximately 100-400 ng of tissue mRNA or PBMC total RNA. TCRdb processed the multiplex PCR reads anew with MiXCR; each CDR3 protein has one entry. Of 300,000 to 450,000 distinct CDR3 sequences in the sample, roughly two fifths were seen once. Study results and limitations: Gliomas, especially low-grade, showed above-expected tissue-blood divergence; non-neoplastic patients showed below. A blood CDR3 motif signature was depleted in highly divergent patients.

This clonotype was obtained from a human donor with low-grade glioma or glioblastoma, undergoing nonglioma brain surgery, or in good health (not recorded which). The gene calls are TRBV6-2 or TRBV6-3 and TRBJ2-7, with D perhaps TRBD2 (6 bases). Input material: glioma tissue, nonneoplastic brain tissue, or PBMCs (not recorded which). CDR3 sequence: CASSYRRGEQYF. For the CDR3, the DNA is TGTGCCAGCAGTTACAGGCGGGGCGAGCAGTACTTC.